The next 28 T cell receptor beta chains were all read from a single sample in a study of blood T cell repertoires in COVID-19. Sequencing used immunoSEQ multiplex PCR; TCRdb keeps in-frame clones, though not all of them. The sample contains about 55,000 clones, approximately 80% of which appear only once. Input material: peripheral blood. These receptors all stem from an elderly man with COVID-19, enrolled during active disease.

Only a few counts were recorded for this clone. Here the CDR3 DNA reads TGCAGCGTTCAGAACACTGAAGCTTTCTTT. Translating it yields CSVQNTEAFF. The V call is TRBV29-1, the J call TRBJ1-1; no clear D. Germline V CDR1 and CDR2: SQVTM, ANQGSEA. The length of the CDR3 is 10 residues. V was pared by 5 bases and J by 1 base, with 2 bases between.

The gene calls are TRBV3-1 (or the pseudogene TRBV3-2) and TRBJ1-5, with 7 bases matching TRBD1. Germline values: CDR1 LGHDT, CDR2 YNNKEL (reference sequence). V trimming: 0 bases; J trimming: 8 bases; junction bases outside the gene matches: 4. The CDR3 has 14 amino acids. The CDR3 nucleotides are TGTGCCAGCAGCCAAGATCCAGGGGGAAAGCCCCAGCATTTT. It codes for CASSQDPGGKPQHF.

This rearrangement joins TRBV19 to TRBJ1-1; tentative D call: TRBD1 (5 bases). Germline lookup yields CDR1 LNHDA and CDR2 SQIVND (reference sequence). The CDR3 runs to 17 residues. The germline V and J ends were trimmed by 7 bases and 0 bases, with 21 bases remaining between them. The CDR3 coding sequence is TGTGCCAGTAAGTTCTCGGACAACCACCTTATGAACACTGAAGCTTTCTTT. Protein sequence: CASKFSDNHLMNTEAFF.

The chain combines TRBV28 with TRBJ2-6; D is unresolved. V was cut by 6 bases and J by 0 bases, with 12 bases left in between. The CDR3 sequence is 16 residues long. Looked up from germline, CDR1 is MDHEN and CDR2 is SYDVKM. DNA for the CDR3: TGTGCCAGCAGCCCCCCGAGGCCCTCTGGGGCCAACGTCCTGACTTTC. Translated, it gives CASSPPRPSGANVLTF.

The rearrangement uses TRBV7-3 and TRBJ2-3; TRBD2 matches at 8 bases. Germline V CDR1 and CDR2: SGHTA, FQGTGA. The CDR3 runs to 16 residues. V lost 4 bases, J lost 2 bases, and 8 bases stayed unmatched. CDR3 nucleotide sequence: TGTGCCAGCAGCTCCCCAGCGGGGGCGTCCACAGATACGCAGTATTTT. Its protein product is CASSSPAGASTDTQYF.

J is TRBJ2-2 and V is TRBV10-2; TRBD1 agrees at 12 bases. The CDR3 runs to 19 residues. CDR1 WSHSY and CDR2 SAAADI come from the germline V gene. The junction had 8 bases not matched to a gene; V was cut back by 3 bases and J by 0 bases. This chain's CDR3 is CASSDLEGTGGTNTGELFF. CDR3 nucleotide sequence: TGCGCCAGCAGTGATCTTGAGGGGACAGGGGGCACGAACACCGGGGAGCTGTTTTTT.

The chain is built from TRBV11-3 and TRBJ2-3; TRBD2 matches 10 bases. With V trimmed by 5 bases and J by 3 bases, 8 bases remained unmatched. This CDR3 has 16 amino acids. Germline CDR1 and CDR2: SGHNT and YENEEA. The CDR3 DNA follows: TGTGCCAGCAGCACCGACCTTAGCGGGAGGACAGATACGCAGTATTTT. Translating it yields CASSTDLSGRTDTQYF.

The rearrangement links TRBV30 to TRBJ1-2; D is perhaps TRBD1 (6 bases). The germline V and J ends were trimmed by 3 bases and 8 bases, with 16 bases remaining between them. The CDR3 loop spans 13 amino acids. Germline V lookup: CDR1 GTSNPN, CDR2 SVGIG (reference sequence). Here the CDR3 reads CAWRVTGSGGYTF. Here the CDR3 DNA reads TGTGCCTGGAGGGTAACAGGGTCGGGCGGCTACACCTTC.

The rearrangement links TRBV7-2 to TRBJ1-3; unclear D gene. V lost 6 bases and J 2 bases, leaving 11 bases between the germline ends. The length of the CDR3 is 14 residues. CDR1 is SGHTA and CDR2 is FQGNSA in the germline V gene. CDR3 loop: CASRPVATGNTIYF. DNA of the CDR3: TGTGCCAGCAGGCCGGTAGCAACTGGAAACACCATATATTTT.

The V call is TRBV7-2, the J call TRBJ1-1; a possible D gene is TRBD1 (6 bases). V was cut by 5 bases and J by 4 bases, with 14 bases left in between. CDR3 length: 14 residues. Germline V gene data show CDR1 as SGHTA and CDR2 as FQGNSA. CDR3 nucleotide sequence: TGTGCCAGCAGCCTCCAACAGGGCCGCACTGAAGCTTTCTTT. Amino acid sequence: CASSLQQGRTEAFF.

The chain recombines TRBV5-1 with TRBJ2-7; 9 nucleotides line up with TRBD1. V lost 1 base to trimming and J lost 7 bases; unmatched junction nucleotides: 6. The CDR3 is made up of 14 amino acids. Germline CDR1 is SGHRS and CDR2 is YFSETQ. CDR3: CASSLLGQGGEQYV. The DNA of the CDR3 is TGCGCCAGCAGCTTGCTGGGACAGGGAGGAGAGCAGTACGTC.

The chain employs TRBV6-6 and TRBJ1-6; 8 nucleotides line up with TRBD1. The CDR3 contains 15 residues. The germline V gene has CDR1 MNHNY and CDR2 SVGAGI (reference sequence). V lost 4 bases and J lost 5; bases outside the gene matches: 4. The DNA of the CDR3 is TGTGCCAGCAGTTGGGGACAGGCGGATAATTCACCCCTCCACTTT. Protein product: CASSWGQADNSPLHF.

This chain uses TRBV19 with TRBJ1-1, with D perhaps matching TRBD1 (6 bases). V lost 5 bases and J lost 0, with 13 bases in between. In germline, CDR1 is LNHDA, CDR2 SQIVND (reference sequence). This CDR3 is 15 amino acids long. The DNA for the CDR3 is TGTGCCAGTAGTCGCCCCGACAGGCTGAACACTGAAGCTTTCTTT. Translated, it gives CASSRPDRLNTEAFF.

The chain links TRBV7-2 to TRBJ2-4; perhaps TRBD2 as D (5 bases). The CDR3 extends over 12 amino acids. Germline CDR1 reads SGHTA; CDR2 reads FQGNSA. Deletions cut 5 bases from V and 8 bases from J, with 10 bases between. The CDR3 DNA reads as TGTGCCAGCAGCCCACGGGGAGACATTCAGTACTTC. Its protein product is CASSPRGDIQYF.

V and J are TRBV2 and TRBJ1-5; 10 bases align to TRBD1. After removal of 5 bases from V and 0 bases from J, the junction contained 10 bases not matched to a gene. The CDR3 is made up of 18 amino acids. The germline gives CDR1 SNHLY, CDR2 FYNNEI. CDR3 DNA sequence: TGTGCCAGCAGTCTCGAAATAGGGACAGGGGATAGCAATCAGCCCCAGCATTTT. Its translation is CASSLEIGTGDSNQPQHF.

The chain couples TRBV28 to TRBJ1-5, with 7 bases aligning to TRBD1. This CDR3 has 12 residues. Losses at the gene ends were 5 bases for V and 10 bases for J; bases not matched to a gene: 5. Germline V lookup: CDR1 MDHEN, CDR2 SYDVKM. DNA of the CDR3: TGTGCCAGCAGTATAAGGACAGGTCCCCAGCATTTT. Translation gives CASSIRTGPQHF. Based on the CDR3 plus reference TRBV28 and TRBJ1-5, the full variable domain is DVKVTQSSRYLVKRTGEKVFLECVQDMDHENMFWYRQDPGLGLRLIYFSYDVKMKEKGDIPEGYSVSREKKERFSLILESASTNQTSMYLCASSIRTGPQHFGDGTRLSIL.

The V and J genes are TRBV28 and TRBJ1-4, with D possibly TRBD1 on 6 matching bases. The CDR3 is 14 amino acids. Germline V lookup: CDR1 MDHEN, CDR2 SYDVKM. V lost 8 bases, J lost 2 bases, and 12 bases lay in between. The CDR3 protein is CASRKQGTNEKLFF. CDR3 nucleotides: TGTGCCAGCCGTAAACAGGGTACTAATGAAAAACTGTTTTTT.

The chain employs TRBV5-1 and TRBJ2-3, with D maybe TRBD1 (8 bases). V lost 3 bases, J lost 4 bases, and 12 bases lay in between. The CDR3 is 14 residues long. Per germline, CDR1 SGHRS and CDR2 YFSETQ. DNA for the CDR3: TGCGCCAGCAGCTCACAGGGGGGGGCAGATACGCAGTATTTT. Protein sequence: CASSSQGGADTQYF.

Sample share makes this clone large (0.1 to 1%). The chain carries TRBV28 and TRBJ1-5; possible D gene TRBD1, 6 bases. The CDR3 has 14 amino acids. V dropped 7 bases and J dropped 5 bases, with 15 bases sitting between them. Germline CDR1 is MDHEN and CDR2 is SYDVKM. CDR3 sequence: CASIVRGGHQPQHF. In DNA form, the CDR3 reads TGTGCCAGCATTGTAAGGGGGGGGCATCAGCCCCAGCATTTT.

The chain's CDR3 is CAWSVTGDSPLHF. In DNA form, the CDR3 reads TGTGCCTGGAGTGTAACAGGGGATTCACCCCTCCACTTT. The gene calls are TRBV30 and TRBJ1-6; 7 bases map to TRBD1. The CDR3 is 13 residues long. Germline assignment: CDR1 GTSNPN and CDR2 SVGIG (reference sequence). V was clipped by 0 bases and J by 8 bases; unmatched bases: 1.

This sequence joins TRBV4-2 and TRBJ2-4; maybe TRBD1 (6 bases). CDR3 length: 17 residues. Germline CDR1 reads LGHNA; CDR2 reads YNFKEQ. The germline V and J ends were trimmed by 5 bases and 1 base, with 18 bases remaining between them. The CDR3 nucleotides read TGTGCCAGCAGCATTTCTATGGGCACAGGGGCCAAAAACATTCAGTACTTC. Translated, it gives CASSISMGTGAKNIQYF.

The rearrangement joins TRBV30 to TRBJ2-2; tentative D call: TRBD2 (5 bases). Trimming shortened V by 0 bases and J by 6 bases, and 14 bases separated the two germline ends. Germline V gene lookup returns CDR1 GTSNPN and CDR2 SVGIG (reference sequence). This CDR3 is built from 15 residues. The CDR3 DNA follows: TGTGCCTGGAGTGTATTTCTTCCGGGATCCGGGGAGCTGTTTTTT. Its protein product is CAWSVFLPGSGELFF.

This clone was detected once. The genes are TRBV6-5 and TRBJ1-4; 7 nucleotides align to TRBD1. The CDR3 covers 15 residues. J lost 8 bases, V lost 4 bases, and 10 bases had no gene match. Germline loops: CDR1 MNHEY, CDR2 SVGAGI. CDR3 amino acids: CASSFSEGAGEKLFF. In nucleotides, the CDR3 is TGTGCCAGCAGTTTTTCGGAGGGGGCCGGGGAAAAACTGTTTTTT.

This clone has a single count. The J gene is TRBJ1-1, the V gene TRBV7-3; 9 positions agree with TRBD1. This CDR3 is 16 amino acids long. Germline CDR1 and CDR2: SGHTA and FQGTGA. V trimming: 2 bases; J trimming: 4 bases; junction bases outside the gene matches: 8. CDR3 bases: TGTGCCAGCAGCTTATTAGGCGGGACAGGGCCCACTGAAGCTTTCTTT. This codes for CASSLLGGTGPTEAFF.

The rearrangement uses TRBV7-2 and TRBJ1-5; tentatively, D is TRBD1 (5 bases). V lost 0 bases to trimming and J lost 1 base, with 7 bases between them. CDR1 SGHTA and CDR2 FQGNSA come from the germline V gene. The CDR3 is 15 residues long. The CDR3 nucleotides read TGTGCCAGCAGCTTAGCCGACAGCAGCAATCAGCCCCAGCATTTT. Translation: CASSLADSSNQPQHF.

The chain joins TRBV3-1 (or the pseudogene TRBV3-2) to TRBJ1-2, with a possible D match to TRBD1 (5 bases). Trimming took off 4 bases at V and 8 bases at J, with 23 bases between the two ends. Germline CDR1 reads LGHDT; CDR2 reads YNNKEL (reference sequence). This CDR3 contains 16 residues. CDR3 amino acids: CASSPRRQNMAIGYTF. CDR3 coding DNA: TGTGCCAGCAGCCCGAGACGACAGAATATGGCTATCGGCTACACCTTC.

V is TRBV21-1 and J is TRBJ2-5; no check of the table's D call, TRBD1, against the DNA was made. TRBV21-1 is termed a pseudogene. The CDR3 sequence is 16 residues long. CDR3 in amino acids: CASSNQDRGDQETQYF. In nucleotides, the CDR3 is TGTGCCAGCAGCAATCAGGACAGGGGGGACCAAGAGACCCAGTACTTC.

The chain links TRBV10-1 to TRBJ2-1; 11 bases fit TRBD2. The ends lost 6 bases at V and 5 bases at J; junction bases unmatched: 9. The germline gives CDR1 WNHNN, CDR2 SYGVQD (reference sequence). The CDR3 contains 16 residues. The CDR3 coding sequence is TGCGCCAGCAGCGAACTAGCGGGAGCCCCGGACAATGAGCAGTTCTTC. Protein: CASSELAGAPDNEQFF.